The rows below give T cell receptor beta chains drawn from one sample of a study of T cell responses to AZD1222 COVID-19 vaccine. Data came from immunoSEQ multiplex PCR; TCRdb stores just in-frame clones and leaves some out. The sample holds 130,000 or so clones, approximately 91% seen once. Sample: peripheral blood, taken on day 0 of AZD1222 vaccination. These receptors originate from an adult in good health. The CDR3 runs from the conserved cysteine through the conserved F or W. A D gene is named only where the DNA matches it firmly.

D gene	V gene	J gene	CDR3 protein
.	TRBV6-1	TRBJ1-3	CASSDLRDAVVSGNTIYF
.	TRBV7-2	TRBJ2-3	CASSLEISPTDTQYF
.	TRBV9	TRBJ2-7	CASSPRQEELYEQYF
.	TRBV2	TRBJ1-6	CASRGVSLHF
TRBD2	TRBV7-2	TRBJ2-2	CASSLFSRGANTGELFF
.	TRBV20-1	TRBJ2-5	CSAPETQYF
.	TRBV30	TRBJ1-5	CAWSTGQPQHF
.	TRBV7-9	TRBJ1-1	CASSSPPENTEAFF
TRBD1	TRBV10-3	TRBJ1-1	CAISESDRGNTEAFF
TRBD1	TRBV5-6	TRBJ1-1	CASSGTGEYLNSNTEAFF
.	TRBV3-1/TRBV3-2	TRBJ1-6	CASSQGSPLHF
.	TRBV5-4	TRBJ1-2	CASSLDTYYGYTF
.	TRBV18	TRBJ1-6	CASSPQGGGDSPLHF